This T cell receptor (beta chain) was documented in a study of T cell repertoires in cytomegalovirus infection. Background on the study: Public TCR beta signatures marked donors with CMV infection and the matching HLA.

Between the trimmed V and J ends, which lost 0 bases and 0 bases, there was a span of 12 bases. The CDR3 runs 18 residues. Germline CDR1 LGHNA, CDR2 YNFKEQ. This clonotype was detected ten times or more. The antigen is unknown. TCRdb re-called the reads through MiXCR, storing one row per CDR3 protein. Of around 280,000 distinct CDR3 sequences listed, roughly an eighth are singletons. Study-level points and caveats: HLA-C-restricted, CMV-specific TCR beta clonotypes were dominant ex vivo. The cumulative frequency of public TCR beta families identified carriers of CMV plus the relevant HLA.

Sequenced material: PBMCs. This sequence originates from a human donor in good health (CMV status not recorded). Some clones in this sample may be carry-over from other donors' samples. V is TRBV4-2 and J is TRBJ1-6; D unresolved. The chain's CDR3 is CASSQEGLGSSYNSPLHF. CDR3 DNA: TGTGCCAGCAGCCAAGAGGGGTTAGGCAGCTCCTATAATTCACCCCTCCACTTT.